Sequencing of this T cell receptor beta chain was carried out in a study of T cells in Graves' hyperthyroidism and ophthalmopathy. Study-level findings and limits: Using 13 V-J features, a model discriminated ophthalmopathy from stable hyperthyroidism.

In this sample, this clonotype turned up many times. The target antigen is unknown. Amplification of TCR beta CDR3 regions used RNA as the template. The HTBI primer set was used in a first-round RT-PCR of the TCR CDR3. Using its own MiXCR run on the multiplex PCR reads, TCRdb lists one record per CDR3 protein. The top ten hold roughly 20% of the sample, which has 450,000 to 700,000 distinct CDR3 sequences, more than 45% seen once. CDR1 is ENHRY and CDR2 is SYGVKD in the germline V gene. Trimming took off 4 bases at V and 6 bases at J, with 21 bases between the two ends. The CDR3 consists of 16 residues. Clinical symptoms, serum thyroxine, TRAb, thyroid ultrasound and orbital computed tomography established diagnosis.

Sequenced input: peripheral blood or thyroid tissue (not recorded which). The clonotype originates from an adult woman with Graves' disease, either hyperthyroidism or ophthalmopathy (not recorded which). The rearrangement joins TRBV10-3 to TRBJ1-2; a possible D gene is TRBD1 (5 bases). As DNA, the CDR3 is TGTGCCATCAGTGGGGGGGGGGTCGGTACGGCAAATGGCTACACCTTC. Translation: CAISGGGVGTANGYTF.